One and the same sample provided the 15 T cell receptor beta chains below, sequenced in a study of OX40 agonist ivuxolimab in advanced cancers. TCRdb's table, derived via immunoSEQ multiplex PCR, lists solely in-frame clones and lacks some. Of 90,000 to 100,000 clones in the sample, about 79% are singletons; the top ten hold more than 1.1%. The specimen was CD4+ or CD8+ T cells sorted from blood, collected in a trial of the OX40 agonist ivuxolimab. All receptors derive from an adult with an advanced solid tumor such as melanoma, head and neck, liver or kidney cancer.

As DNA, the CDR3 is TGCGCCAGCAGCCAAGAACATAATTCACCCCTCCACTTT. Protein product: CASSQEHNSPLHF. The chain is built from TRBV4-3 and TRBJ1-6; no clear D gene. The germline CDR1 and CDR2 sequences are LGHNA and YSLEER. V was trimmed by 0 bases and J by 5 bases, leaving 2 bases between them. CDR3 length: 13 residues.

This clone was picked up one time. J is TRBJ1-4 and V is TRBV19; 7 bases map to TRBD1. The CDR3 runs to 16 residues. The germline CDR1 and CDR2 sequences are LNHDA and SQIVND (reference sequence). V dropped 7 bases and J dropped 4; count of bases not matched to a gene: 12. The CDR3 nucleotides read TGTGCCAGTAAAAGGTACCAGGGGGACTATAATGAAAAACTGTTTTTT. Protein: CASKRYQGDYNEKLFF.

As regards this clone: The sample has other DNA sequences that encode this CDR3 too. The chain has TRBV7-2 and TRBJ1-2, with D unclear. Germline CDR1 and CDR2: SGHTA and FQGNSA. The V end was cut by 3 bases, the J end by 2 bases, with 7 bases between. The CDR3 spans 13 residues. This CDR3 is CASSFDKNYGYTF. CDR3 sequence (DNA): TGTGCCAGCAGCTTCGACAAGAACTATGGCTACACCTTC.

The rearrangement links TRBV7-9 to TRBJ2-7, with 12 bases identical to TRBD1. Germline-derived CDR1 and CDR2 are SEHNR and FQNEAQ (reference sequence). Trimming at V came to 5 bases and at J to 3 bases, leaving 8 bases not matched to a gene. The CDR3 loop spans 16 amino acids. In DNA form, the CDR3 reads TGTGCCAGCAGCAGGGGTTGGGACAGGGGGCACTACGAGCAGTACTTC. Its translation is CASSRGWDRGHYEQYF.

The J gene is TRBJ1-5, the V gene TRBV7-3; D perhaps matches TRBD1 (5 bases). V lost 6 bases and J lost 2, with 11 bases in between. The germline V gene encodes CDR1 SGHTA and CDR2 FQGTGA. This CDR3 is built from 14 residues. Here the CDR3 reads CASSYGGGNQPQHF. Here the CDR3 DNA reads TGTGCCAGCAGTTACGGGGGAGGCAATCAGCCCCAGCATTTT.

The chain combines TRBV11-1 with TRBJ2-3; D is uncertain. There are 14 residues in the CDR3. The V end lost 2 bases, the J end lost 6 bases, and 12 bases lay between the germline ends. Germline values: CDR1 SGHAT, CDR2 FQDESV (reference sequence). DNA for the CDR3: TGTGCCAGCAGCTTAAGGTTTGAGAAGGATACGCAGTATTTT. Residues: CASSLRFEKDTQYF.

The V and J genes are TRBV29-1 and TRBJ1-1, with TRBD1 identical over 8 bases. This CDR3 contains 13 residues. The junction had 7 bases not matched to a gene; V was cut back by 6 bases and J by 4 bases. Looked up from germline, CDR1 is SQVTM and CDR2 is ANQGSEA. Written as DNA, the CDR3 is TGCAGCGTCCACAGGGGGACGACCACTGAAGCTTTCTTT. This translates into CSVHRGTTTEAFF.

This chain links TRBV6-5 with TRBJ2-1, with D possibly matching TRBD2 (6 bases). This CDR3 is built from 14 residues. CDR1 and CDR2 (germline): MNHEY, SVGAGI. The V gene lost 0 bases and the J gene lost 9 bases, with 12 bases spanning the gap. The CDR3 sequence is CASSYSSRRGEQFF. CDR3 coding DNA: TGTGCCAGCAGTTACTCTTCTCGGCGGGGTGAGCAGTTCTTC.

Only a few counts were recorded for this clone. J is TRBJ1-6 and V is TRBV13; 8 bases agree with TRBD1. Germline trimming cut 5 bases from V and 6 bases from J; bases unmatched to any gene: 6. Germline V CDR1 and CDR2: PRHDT, FYEKMQ (reference sequence). CDR3 length: 15 amino acids. The CDR3 loop reads CASSLNRGSNSPLHF. In nucleotides, the CDR3 is TGTGCCAGCAGCCTTAACAGGGGGAGTAATTCACCCCTCCACTTT.

The V and J genes are TRBV28 and TRBJ2-1; D uncertain. The CDR3 consists of 11 residues. The germline gives CDR1 MDHEN, CDR2 SYDVKM. Between the trimmed V and J ends, which lost 8 bases and 7 bases, there was a span of 9 bases. The CDR3 loop is CASGVRNEQFF. CDR3 nucleotide sequence: TGTGCCAGCGGTGTCCGGAATGAGCAGTTCTTC. Using reference TRBV28 and TRBJ2-1 for the parts outside the CDR3, the full variable domain is DVKVTQSSRYLVKRTGEKVFLECVQDMDHENMFWYRQDPGLGLRLIYFSYDVKMKEKGDIPEGYSVSREKKERFSLILESASTNQTSMYLCASGVRNEQFFGPGTRLTVL.

The rearrangement links TRBV15 to TRBJ2-1, with 7 bases lining up with TRBD2. The CDR3 is 15 residues long. Germline CDR1 is LNHNV and CDR2 is YYDKDF (reference sequence). Trimming cost V 6 bases and J 8 bases; bases outside gene matches: 13. For the CDR3, the DNA is TGTGCCACCAGACCAATTCGGACTAGATTCGATGAGCAGTTCTTC. This gives the protein CATRPIRTRFDEQFF. Full variable domain (rest looked up from reference TRBV15 and TRBJ2-1): DAMVIQNPRYQVTQFGKPVTLSCSQTLNHNVMYWYQQKSSQAPKLLFHYYDKDFNNEADTPDNFQSRRPNTSFCFLDIRSPGLGDTAMYLCATRPIRTRFDEQFFGPGTRLTVL.

The genes are TRBV4-1 and TRBJ1-2; D gene ambiguous. The V gene lost 3 bases and the J gene lost 0 bases, with 11 bases spanning the gap. The CDR3 consists of 15 residues. CDR1 is MGHRA and CDR2 is YSYEKL in the germline V gene. The chain's CDR3 is CASSQAGRTNYGYTF. CDR3 nucleotides: TGCGCCAGCAGCCAGGCCGGACGTACTAACTATGGCTACACCTTC.

Concerning this clone: Different DNA sequences within this sample yield the same CDR3. The gene calls are TRBV28 and TRBJ1-1, with D possibly being TRBD1 (5 bases). V lost 8 bases and J lost 1, with 14 bases in between. The germline V gene has CDR1 MDHEN and CDR2 SYDVKM. The CDR3 extends over 14 amino acids. The CDR3: CASRGNRGNTEAFF. The CDR3 DNA reads TGTGCCAGCCGGGGGAACCGAGGGAACACTGAAGCTTTCTTT.

In its sample, this clone was seen once. The chain has TRBV7-9 and TRBJ2-7; D possibly corresponds to TRBD1 (5 bases). Between the trimmed V and J ends, which lost 1 base and 3 bases, there was a span of 16 bases. CDR1 and CDR2 (germline): SEHNR, FQNEAQ (reference sequence). The CDR3 has 16 amino acids. CDR3 nucleotides: TGTGCCAGCAGCTTAGGGCAGGGCGGTAACATCTACGAGCAGTACTTC. It is translated as CASSLGQGGNIYEQYF.

This sequence joins TRBV5-4 and TRBJ2-2, with a tentative D call TRBD1 (6 bases). The CDR3 is made up of 15 amino acids. Germline CDR1 is SGHNT and CDR2 is YYREEE (reference sequence). V shed 5 bases and J shed 0 bases, with 11 bases lying between them. CDR3 region: CASRIRDTNTGELFF. CDR3 sequence (DNA): TGTGCCAGCAGGATCCGGGACACGAACACCGGGGAGCTGTTTTTT.